Below, one T cell receptor beta chain is given with its context. What it binds is not known. PCR was performed using 60 Vbeta and 13 Jbeta primers. Repertoires were generated with immunoSEQ multiplex PCR, while TCRdb's copy carries only in-frame clones and drops some. The table lists about 160,000 clones, 78% of them singletons. This sample was taken from a study of cytomegalovirus exposure and HLA in healthy donors. Overall study findings and caveats: It has been reported that TCR beta sequences accurately predicted the HLA-A and HLA-B alleles of most subjects. Rarity marked most TCR sequences, yet some public TCRs occurred in many donors.

The CDR3 spans 13 residues. V lost 4 bases to trimming and J lost 7 bases, with 8 bases between them. Per germline, CDR1 MNHNS and CDR2 SASEGT. The source of this sequence is a male donor in good health and CMV-seronegative. The chain combines TRBV6-1 with TRBJ1-6; no clear D. The sequencing input was PBMCs. The CDR3, as DNA: TGTGCCAGCAGTGTTACAGAAAATTCACCCCTCCACTTT. Its translation is CASSVTENSPLHF.